Below, 10 T cell receptor beta chains from the same sample are listed, as sequenced in a study of shared clonotypes between healthy human individuals. Sequenced by immunoSEQ multiplex PCR; TCRdb stores in-frame clones only, minus some. The data hold millions of clones, with approximately 93% observed a single time. Material: naive CD4+ T cells from PBMCs. Subset given: CD45RA+ positively selected. Every receptor here comes from a man aged 18-30 years in good health. Some clones in this sample may be carry-over from other donors' samples.

V and J are TRBV4-2 and TRBJ1-1, with D possibly being TRBD1 (5 bases). With 11 bases removed from V and 2 bases from J, the gap between germline ends came to 15 bases. Germline V gene data show CDR1 as LGHNA and CDR2 as YNFKEQ. The CDR3 totals 13 residues. The CDR3 nucleotides are TGTGCCGCCTCGGGGCAGGGAAACACTGAAGCTTTCTTT. Residues: CAASGQGNTEAFF.

The chain carries TRBV7-8 and TRBJ2-1; no clear D. Per germline, CDR1 SGHVS and CDR2 FQNEAQ. The CDR3 sequence is 14 residues long. V was trimmed by 1 base and J by 5 bases, leaving 9 bases between them. CDR3 residues: CASSLVGGDNEQFF. The CDR3 coding sequence is TGTGCCAGCAGCTTAGTAGGCGGAGACAATGAGCAGTTCTTC. Based on the CDR3 plus reference TRBV7-8 and TRBJ2-1, the full variable domain is GAGVSQSPRYKVAKRGQDVALRCDPISGHVSLFWYQQALGQGPEFLTYFQNEAQLDKSGLPSDRFFAERPEGSVSTLKIQRTQQEDSAVYLCASSLVGGDNEQFFGPGTRLTVL.

The chain is built from TRBV19 and TRBJ2-7; 8 bases are a match to TRBD2. V dropped 4 bases and J dropped 1; count of bases not matched to a gene: 3. The CDR3 sequence is 14 residues long. Looked up from germline, CDR1 is LNHDA and CDR2 is SQIVND (reference sequence). CDR3 nucleotides: TGTGCCAGTAGTAAGGCTAGCGGGTCCTACGAGCAGTACTTC. Protein sequence: CASSKASGSYEQYF. Full variable domain (rest looked up from reference TRBV19 and TRBJ2-7): DGGITQSPKYLFRKEGQNVTLSCEQNLNHDAMYWYRQDPGQGLRLIYYSQIVNDFQKGDIAEGYSVSREKKESFPLTVTSAQKNPTAFYLCASSKASGSYEQYFGPGTRLTVT.

This CDR3 reads CASSLGTNYGYTF. The CDR3 coding sequence is TGTGCCAGCAGCTTAGGGACTAACTATGGCTACACCTTC. This rearrangement joins TRBV7-3 to TRBJ1-2; D remains unclear. Looked up from germline, CDR1 is SGHTA and CDR2 is FQGTGA. Trimming stripped 2 bases from V and 0 bases from J, with 4 bases between. The CDR3 is 13 residues long.

The J gene is TRBJ2-1, the V gene TRBV19, with D perhaps matching TRBD1 or TRBD2 (5 bases each). From germline, CDR1 is LNHDA and CDR2 SQIVND (reference sequence). Trimming took off 4 bases at V and 2 bases at J, with 12 bases between the two ends. The CDR3 totals 15 residues. The DNA of the CDR3 is TGTGCCAGTAGTAGGGACGGTGACCCCTACAATGAGCAGTTCTTC. As protein: CASSRDGDPYNEQFF.

The genes are TRBV5-4 and TRBJ2-7; TRBD1 agrees at 9 bases. CDR1 SGHNT and CDR2 YYREEE come from the germline V gene (reference sequence). V lost 0 bases and J lost 4; bases outside the gene matches: 5. This CDR3 spans 15 amino acids. Here the CDR3 DNA reads TGTGCCAGCAGCTTGGATACAGGGGGCATTTACGAGCAGTACTTC. This codes for CASSLDTGGIYEQYF.

The genes are TRBV7-9 and TRBJ2-7; a possible D gene is TRBD2 (6 bases). The CDR3 extends over 14 amino acids. Germline V lookup: CDR1 SEHNR, CDR2 FQNEAQ (reference sequence). V lost 5 bases to trimming and J lost 0 bases, with 11 bases between them. Here the CDR3 DNA reads TGTGCCAGCAGCCGCTCCGGGAGCTCCTACGAGCAGTACTTC. Residues: CASSRSGSSYEQYF.

The V and J genes are TRBV5-1 and TRBJ2-3; the match to TRBD1 covers 7 bases. The CDR3 extends over 14 amino acids. Trimming removed 2 bases from V and 5 bases from J; junction bases left unmatched: 5. CDR1 is SGHRS, CDR2 YFSETQ, per germline. The DNA of the CDR3 is TGCGCCAGCAGCTTCTCGAGGGGGCAAGATACGCAGTATTTT. Translated, it gives CASSFSRGQDTQYF.

CDR3 DNA: TGTGCCAGCAGCCGGGGACAGGGGGATTATGAGCAGTTCTTC. Its translation is CASSRGQGDYEQFF. V is TRBV7-9 and J is TRBJ2-1; 11 nucleotides line up with TRBD1. Looked up from germline, CDR1 is SEHNR and CDR2 is FQNEAQ (reference sequence). Trimming took 5 bases from V and 8 from J; bases not matched to a gene: 5. The CDR3 is 14 amino acids.

The chain employs TRBV7-8 and TRBJ1-1, with 7 bases lining up with TRBD1. This CDR3 is built from 16 residues. The V gene end was trimmed by 8 bases and the J gene end by 4 bases; junction bases not matched to a gene: 16. The germline V gene has CDR1 SGHVS and CDR2 FQNEAQ. The CDR3 reads CASQRDRVLGVTEAFF. CDR3 DNA: TGTGCCAGCCAACGGGACAGAGTCTTGGGCGTCACTGAAGCTTTCTTT. The variable domain in full, with the rest retrieved from reference TRBV7-8 and TRBJ1-1, is GAGVSQSPRYKVAKRGQDVALRCDPISGHVSLFWYQQALGQGPEFLTYFQNEAQLDKSGLPSDRFFAERPEGSVSTLKIQRTQQEDSAVYLCASQRDRVLGVTEAFFGQGTRLTVV.